These 30 T cell receptor beta chains were sequenced from one sample in a study of T cell responses to AZD1222 COVID-19 vaccine. Generated by immunoSEQ multiplex PCR, the TCRdb table keeps only in-frame clones and is missing some. The sample carries 100,000 to 120,000 clones, around 80% recorded once. Sequenced here: peripheral blood, sampled on day 0 of AZD1222 vaccination. Source of these receptors: an adult in good health.

The chain joins TRBV11-2 to TRBJ2-1; D might be TRBD1 (6 bases). V was pared by 3 bases and J by 5 bases, with 14 bases between. The germline V gene has CDR1 SGHAT and CDR2 FQNNGV. The CDR3 contains 15 residues. DNA for the CDR3: TGTGCCAGCAGCTTTATCAGGGGCACTCACAATGAGCAGTTCTTC. It encodes CASSFIRGTHNEQFF.

This clone was detected a few times. The chain couples TRBV5-1 to TRBJ2-2; D unclear. Germline V gene sequence: CDR1 SGHRS, CDR2 YFSETQ. Trimming pared 0 bases from V and 4 bases from J, leaving 7 bases between. This CDR3 spans 14 amino acids. The CDR3 region has the DNA TGCGCCAGCAGCTTGGTAATGGGCACCGGGGAGCTGTTTTTT. It encodes CASSLVMGTGELFF.

The chain is built from TRBV12-5 and TRBJ1-2, with D maybe TRBD1 (5 bases). The CDR3 totals 15 residues. Germline V gives CDR1 LGHNT, CDR2 FRNRAP. With 5 bases removed from V and 4 bases from J, the gap between germline ends came to 17 bases. As DNA, the CDR3 is TGTGCTAGTGGTCCTGCTGGACGGACACCCTATGGCTACACCTTC. Translated, it gives CASGPAGRTPYGYTF.

The chain has TRBV5-6 and TRBJ2-3; D unresolved. The CDR3 runs to 16 residues. Between the trimmed V and J ends, which lost 5 bases and 1 base, there was a span of 17 bases. The V gene's germline CDR1 is SGHDT and CDR2 YYEEEE. CDR3 loop: CASRTTQSWGTDTQYF. CDR3 DNA: TGTGCCAGCAGAACGACACAGTCCTGGGGCACAGATACGCAGTATTTT.

The chain is built from TRBV2 and TRBJ1-5, with D possibly TRBD1 on 6 matching bases. The CDR3 has 14 residues. Per germline, CDR1 SNHLY and CDR2 FYNNEI. V was trimmed by 0 bases and J by 7 bases, leaving 10 bases between them. The chain's CDR3 is CASSEASGVQPQHF. DNA for the CDR3: TGTGCCAGCAGTGAAGCCTCAGGGGTCCAGCCCCAGCATTTT.

On this clone itself: Other DNA sequences in the same sample also yield this CDR3. The V gene is TRBV29-1, the J gene TRBJ2-3; D unresolved. V was pared by 5 bases and J by 2 bases, with 5 bases between. CDR1 is SQVTM, CDR2 ANQGSEA, per germline. The CDR3 loop spans 11 amino acids. The CDR3 region has the DNA TGCAGCGTTACCTCCACAGATACGCAGTATTTT. Its protein is CSVTSTDTQYF.

This clone was picked up one time. The chain carries TRBV25-1 and TRBJ1-2; D call uncertain. V lost 2 bases, J lost 1 base, and 8 bases lay in between. There are 14 residues in the CDR3. Per the germline V gene, CDR1 is MGHDK and CDR2 is SYGVNS. DNA for the CDR3: TGTGCCAGCAGTGAACTCGGGAATAACTATGGCTACACCTTC. Its protein product is CASSELGNNYGYTF.

The chain links TRBV27 to TRBJ2-7, with 10 nucleotides matching TRBD1. V gave up 3 bases and J gave up 6 bases; unmatched junction bases: 8. CDR1 is MNHEY and CDR2 is SMNVEV in the germline V gene (reference sequence). The CDR3 covers 15 residues. CDR3 amino acids: CASSLIGTGEVEQYF. Written as DNA, the CDR3 is TGTGCCAGCAGTTTGATTGGGACAGGGGAGGTCGAGCAGTACTTC.

This chain connects TRBV3-1 (or the pseudogene TRBV3-2) to TRBJ1-1, with D unresolved. Between the trimmed V and J ends, which lost 2 bases and 4 bases, there was a span of 8 bases. The germline V gene has CDR1 LGHDT and CDR2 YNNKEL (reference sequence). The CDR3 is made up of 13 amino acids. The DNA for the CDR3 is TGTGCCAGCAGCCAATTCTTAGGCACTGAAGCTTTCTTT. Its translation is CASSQFLGTEAFF.

The chain joins TRBV6-5 to TRBJ1-2, with 9 nucleotides matching TRBD1. Germline V gene data show CDR1 as MNHEY and CDR2 as SVGAGI. Trimming took 5 bases from V and 4 from J; bases not matched to a gene: 5. The CDR3 is made up of 14 amino acids. The CDR3 loop reads CASSPTQGAYGYTF. The CDR3 DNA reads TGTGCCAGCAGTCCGACACAGGGGGCCTATGGCTACACCTTC.

The gene calls are TRBV7-2 and TRBJ1-1; tentatively, D is TRBD1 (5 bases). CDR3 length equals 14 residues. The V end lost 4 bases, the J end lost 4 bases, and 13 bases lay between the germline ends. The V gene's germline CDR1 is SGHTA and CDR2 FQGNSA. CDR3 sequence reads: CASSYGREVTEAFF. The CDR3 nucleotides are TGTGCCAGCAGCTACGGCAGGGAAGTCACTGAAGCTTTCTTT.

This clone was found a few times. V is TRBV5-6 and J is TRBJ1-2; a weak D match, TRBD1 (6 bases). V lost 3 bases, J lost 6 bases, and 18 bases lay in between. The germline gives CDR1 SGHDT, CDR2 YYEEEE. The CDR3 has 15 amino acids. This chain's CDR3 is CASSSRMTGTDGYTF. CDR3 nucleotides: TGTGCCAGCAGCTCGCGAATGACAGGAACTGATGGCTACACCTTC.

The V and J genes are TRBV13 and TRBJ2-3, with TRBD2 identical over 11 bases. The V segment lost 6 bases and the J segment 6 bases; nucleotides outside the gene matches: 8. CDR3 length: 15 residues. Germline CDR1 PRHDT, CDR2 FYEKMQ (reference sequence). CDR3 loop: CASSSTSGGADTQYF. Written as DNA, the CDR3 is TGTGCCAGCAGTTCTACTAGCGGGGGCGCGGATACGCAGTATTTT.

This chain uses TRBV5-6 with TRBJ1-2, with D perhaps TRBD1 (5 bases). Trimming pared 1 base from V and 8 bases from J, leaving 18 bases between. CDR1 and CDR2 (germline): SGHDT, YYEEEE. This CDR3 has 15 amino acids. The chain's CDR3 is CASSLLGTDLGGYTF. CDR3 bases: TGTGCCAGCAGCTTGTTGGGGACGGACCTGGGGGGCTACACCTTC. Full variable domain (rest looked up from reference TRBV5-6 and TRBJ1-2): DAGVTQSPTHLIKTRGQQVTLRCSPKSGHDTVSWYQQALGQGPQFIFQYYEEEERQRGNFPDRFSGHQFPNYSSELNVNALLLGDSALYLCASSLLGTDLGGYTFGSGTRLTVV.

The chain carries TRBV5-6 and TRBJ2-3; TRBD2 aligns across 7 bases. The ends lost 0 bases at V and 6 bases at J; junction bases unmatched: 10. CDR1 is SGHDT, CDR2 YYEEEE, per germline. The length of the CDR3 is 16 residues. This CDR3 reads CASSLAEAGVLDTQYF. CDR3 DNA sequence: TGTGCCAGCAGCTTGGCCGAGGCGGGGGTTTTGGATACGCAGTATTTT.

The chain joins TRBV10-3 to TRBJ2-1, with 8 bases matching TRBD2. In germline, CDR1 is ENHRY, CDR2 SYGVKD. Trimming cost V 3 bases and J 0 bases; bases outside gene matches: 4. CDR3 size: 16 residues. The CDR3 DNA sequence: TGTGCCATCAGTGATCGGCGGGGGGACTCCTACAATGAGCAGTTCTTC. Protein product: CAISDRRGDSYNEQFF.

The V call is TRBV15, the J call TRBJ2-1; unclear D gene. CDR3 size: 14 residues. CDR1 is LNHNV, CDR2 YYDKDF, per germline (reference sequence). The V gene lost 8 bases and the J gene lost 0 bases, with 11 bases spanning the gap. The DNA of the CDR3 is TGTGCCACCCGTACGGGTGGCTCCTACAATGAGCAGTTCTTC. It yields the protein CATRTGGSYNEQFF. The full variable domain, its missing parts supplied by reference TRBV15 and TRBJ2-1, is DAMVIQNPRYQVTQFGKPVTLSCSQTLNHNVMYWYQQKSSQAPKLLFHYYDKDFNNEADTPDNFQSRRPNTSFCFLDIRSPGLGDTAMYLCATRTGGSYNEQFFGPGTRLTVL.

The V call is TRBV18, the J call TRBJ2-1, with TRBD1 identical over 8 bases. V shed 3 bases and J 8 bases; nucleotides not matched to a gene: 18. The CDR3 totals 18 residues. CDR1 is KGHSH and CDR2 is LQKENI in the germline V gene. CDR3 nucleotide sequence: TGTGCCAGCTCACCTTTAAGGGGGACAGGCCCTAAAGGGGATGAGCAGTTCTTC. It encodes CASSPLRGTGPKGDEQFF.

V and J are TRBV7-8 and TRBJ2-2; 9 nucleotides match TRBD1. J was trimmed by 5 bases and V by 7 bases; bases with no gene match: 11. The CDR3 extends over 16 amino acids. CDR1 is SGHVS, CDR2 FQNEAQ, per germline. The CDR3 nucleotides are TGTGCCAGCACCCTTCGGGACAGGGCAAGGACCGGGGAGCTGTTTTTT. It yields the protein CASTLRDRARTGELFF. Variable domain in full (rest from reference TRBV7-8 and TRBJ2-2): GAGVSQSPRYKVAKRGQDVALRCDPISGHVSLFWYQQALGQGPEFLTYFQNEAQLDKSGLPSDRFFAERPEGSVSTLKIQRTQQEDSAVYLCASTLRDRARTGELFFGEGSRLTVL.

A remark on this clone: A junction end diverges from the germline sequence, so it may reflect a read error. The V and J genes are TRBV12-3 or TRBV12-4 and TRBJ1-1; D is possibly TRBD1 (5 bases). This CDR3 is built from 13 residues. CDR3: CASSIAGDTEAFF. The DNA for the CDR3 is TGTGCCAGCAGTATAGCGGGGGACACTGAAGCTTTCTTT.

This chain joins TRBV7-8 and TRBJ2-7; 7 bases fit TRBD2. Germline CDR1 is SGHVS and CDR2 is FQNEAQ. This CDR3 region has 15 residues. V trimming: 4 bases; J trimming: 4 bases; junction bases outside the gene matches: 10. CDR3 in amino acids: CASSSHRAGSYEQYF. The CDR3 region has the DNA TGTGCCAGCAGCTCCCACAGAGCGGGGTCTTACGAGCAGTACTTC.

About this clone itself: The junction departs from the called germline gene at one end, perhaps through a read error. The chain uses TRBV7-2 and TRBJ1-2; a weak D match, TRBD1 (5 bases). The germline V gene encodes CDR1 SGHTA and CDR2 FQGNSA. The CDR3 length is 16 residues. CDR3 region: CASSLVSGAVEYDYTF. The DNA for the CDR3 is TGTGCCAGCAGCTTAGTTTCCGGGGCGGTGGAATATGACTACACCTTC.

CDR3 loop: CASSRSAPGTGNTGELFF. For the CDR3, the DNA is TGCGCCAGCAGCCGGAGCGCACCCGGGACAGGGAACACCGGGGAGCTGTTTTTT. This chain uses TRBV4-3 with TRBJ2-2, with 8 bases fitting TRBD1. Trimming at V came to 4 bases and at J to 1 base, leaving 11 bases not matched to a gene. The germline CDR1 and CDR2 sequences are LGHNA and YSLEER. CDR3 length: 18 amino acids.

This rearrangement joins TRBV5-1 to TRBJ1-1, with D uncertain. CDR1 is SGHRS and CDR2 is YFSETQ in the germline V gene. The CDR3 length is 14 residues. V lost 0 bases and J 0 bases, leaving 6 bases between the germline ends. Here the CDR3 DNA reads TGCGCCAGCAGCTTGGAGCAGATGAACACTGAAGCTTTCTTT. Its protein is CASSLEQMNTEAFF.

This clone showed up just a few times. The chain is built from TRBV5-5 and TRBJ2-7; TRBD1 matches at 8 bases. Germline V gene sequence: CDR1 SGHKS, CDR2 YYEKEE (reference sequence). The CDR3 spans 15 residues. With 4 bases clipped from V and 2 bases from J, the junction kept 8 bases outside the gene matches. The CDR3 DNA reads TGTGCCAGCAGCCATACAGGGGGTATGACCTACGAGCAGTACTTC. It translates to CASSHTGGMTYEQYF.

This clone was seen a single time. This chain uses TRBV4-2 with TRBJ2-3; the D is unclear. The V gene's germline CDR1 is LGHNA and CDR2 YNFKEQ. This CDR3 spans 11 amino acids. The V and J ends lost 4 bases and 5 bases respectively, with 4 bases between them. CDR3 bases: TGTGCCAGCAGCCTCCGAGATACGCAGTATTTT. This codes for CASSLRDTQYF.

The chain has TRBV10-1 and TRBJ1-1; D is ambiguous. The CDR3 runs 17 residues. Germline CDR1 and CDR2: WNHNN and SYGVQD (reference sequence). Trimming removed 4 bases at V and 1 base at J, with 19 bases between. The chain's CDR3 is CASSATEGLGENTEAFF. Here the CDR3 DNA reads TGCGCCAGCAGTGCTACTGAAGGATTGGGAGAGAACACTGAAGCTTTCTTT.

This chain uses TRBV11-2 with TRBJ1-2; D is unresolved. Germline CDR1 is SGHAT and CDR2 is FQNNGV. Trimming pared 1 base from V and 4 bases from J, leaving 10 bases between. The CDR3 covers 14 residues. This CDR3 reads CASSLGTGSYGYTF. The CDR3 DNA follows: TGTGCCAGCAGCTTAGGGACGGGAAGCTATGGCTACACCTTC.

The chain carries TRBV19 and TRBJ1-6, with D perhaps matching TRBD1 (5 bases). Germline lookup yields CDR1 LNHDA and CDR2 SQIVND (reference sequence). V was cut by 6 bases and J by 3 bases, with 12 bases left in between. This CDR3 has 15 residues. The CDR3 is CASSKQTVYNSPLHF. The CDR3 DNA reads TGTGCCAGTAGCAAGCAGACAGTCTATAATTCACCCCTCCACTTT.

The rearrangement joins TRBV5-1 to TRBJ2-1; 8 nucleotides line up with TRBD2. Germline V gives CDR1 SGHRS, CDR2 YFSETQ. The CDR3 has 14 residues. After removal of 0 bases from V and 7 bases from J, the junction contained 3 bases not matched to a gene. In DNA, the CDR3 is TGCGCCAGCAGCTTGGGCGGGGGGCAAAATGAGCAGTTCTTC. Protein product: CASSLGGGQNEQFF.